This TCR beta chain came from a study of shared clonotypes between healthy human individuals. Study-wide context: Donors had three CD4 naive, three CD4 memory, two CD8 naive and one CD8 memory plate apiece. Notes on the study in general: Deeper or shallower sequencing was expected to change how clonotypes are shared among donors. Generally, estimated richness proved larger in naive subsets than it did in memory subsets.

The CDR3 is 12 amino acids. Trimming took off 0 bases at V and 3 bases at J, with 3 bases between the two ends. Looked up from germline, CDR1 is MNHEY and CDR2 is SVGAGI. Generated by immunoSEQ multiplex PCR, the TCRdb table keeps only in-frame clones and is missing some. Of approximately 1,500,000 clones in the sample, approximately 98% were seen once. Recent acute infections and vaccinations were absent in the healthy HIV-negative adult donors. Notes on this clone: The antigen is not known.

This TCR derives from a man younger than 40 in good health. J is TRBJ2-7 and V is TRBV6-5; unclear D gene. Sequencing was performed on naive CD4+ T cells sorted from blood. Subset of the sample: CD45RA+ positively selected. Written as DNA, the CDR3 is TGTGCCAGCAGTTACTCTTGCTACGAGCAGTACTTC. This sequence encodes CASSYSCYEQYF.